The present TCR beta chain was sequenced within a study of low-dose radiotherapy and immunotherapy resistance in tumors (dated by TCRdb to between 2021 and 2023). In terms of the full investigation: Cohort 1 received 0.5 Gy per fraction every 2 weeks, with a prescribed total PTV dose of 6.5 Gy. Starting on cycle 1 day 1, patients took 300 mg of aspirin by mouth once daily for four cycles. Patients were given nivolumab as a 240 mg flat dose every two weeks and ipilimumab at 1 mg/kg every six weeks, with both drugs delivered intravenously. Eight patients were included in the translational analysis, namely three from the first dose cohort plus the first five from the second dose cohort. The trial did not randomize participants into treatment groups. Cyclophosphamide 200 mg/m2 was administered intravenously every two weeks, one day before each radiation and immunotherapy administration. Patients in Cohort 2 were given 1 Gy per fraction every two weeks, for a total of 13 Gy across 26 weeks.

The CDR3 sequence holds 16 residues, the cysteine and phenylalanine included. The CDR3 DNA has 48 bases and is translated from base 1. The V end gives up 1 base and the J end 7 bases, leaving 10 bases in the junction not matched to a gene. From a lookup of the germline V gene, CDR1 and CDR2 are SGHTA and FQGNSA. The sample's time point, from its label and the paper: before trial treatment. The donors came from RACIN, which was a single-arm phase I dose-escalation trial that paired nivolumab and ipilimumab with aspirin, low-dose cyclophosphamide and low-dose radiotherapy. Eligible patients had advanced, TIL-negative solid tumors. This clonotype was detected ten times or more. Its antigen is not yet known. Base-call qualities are not available, and no considerably larger clone is one nucleotide away. To make first-strand cDNA, Superscript III was used along with a set of TRAV- and TRBV-specific primers so that both the TCRalpha and TCRbeta chains were covered. TCRs were amplified with Phusion for roughly 19 PCR cycles, with a constant-region primer paired with the adapter attached to the V primers. Amplification of the isolated mRNA was done with the MessageAmp II aRNA Amplification Kit, which involved an approximately 15-hour in vitro transcription at 37 degrees C. The Dynabeads mRNA DIRECT Purification Kit was used to isolate the mRNA for TCR sequencing. Indexed Illumina adapters were added in a second roughly 25-cycle Phusion PCR, and the resulting products were purified with AMPure XP beads. An Illumina MiniSeq instrument was used to deep-sequence the TCRalpha and TCRbeta libraries. In the paper's pipeline: Using custom Perl scripts, TCR sequences encoding the same protein were pooled, out-of-frame sequences were removed, and the abundance of each clonotype was computed. Any TCR sequence backed by just one read was left out of the analysis. The metrics used to describe the repertoires included Shannon entropy, Gini index, clonality, richness, and the frequency of TCRs shared between repertoires. TCRdb passed the public sequencing reads through fastp at Q25 and MiXCR, retaining productive beta sequences. Duplicate CDR3 protein sequences are folded into a single record with the most common DNA and genes. TCRdb's processing, not the authors', yielded these V and J calls. The sample has approximately 90,000 distinct CDR3 sequences on record, 9.4% of them singletons. Of the sample, approximately 0.98% falls within the top ten clones.

The TCR comes from a male donor with prostate cancer. The chain couples TRBV7-2 to TRBJ1-2; 9 bases in between match TRBD1. Sequencing used PBMCs, obtained before treatment. DNA sequence: TGTGCCAGCAGCTTAGATGGGACAGGGATTAACGGTGGCTACACCTTC. This gives the protein CASSLDGTGINGGYTF. Reference TRBV7-2 and TRBJ1-2 proteins supply the regions before and after the CDR3; the full variable domain is: GAGVSQSPSNKVTEKGKDVELRCDPISGHTALYWYRQSLGQGLEFLIYFQGNSAPDKSGLPSDRFSAERTGGSVSTLTIQRTQQEDSAVYLCASSLDGTGINGGYTFGSGTRLTVV.